A single T cell receptor beta chain is shown here with its context. What it binds is not known. This CDR3 comprises 10 residues. Per germline, CDR1 SQVTM and CDR2 ANQGSEA. V lost 4 bases to trimming and J lost 7 bases, with 5 bases between them. These data belong to a study of radiotherapy plus CTLA-4 blockade in lung cancer. The overall study: Disease control was present in around a third of patients, and objective responses in under 20%.

This table comes from immunoSEQ multiplex PCR, and its TCRdb copy is limited to in-frame clones, with some not included. The sample records approximately 25,000 clones, over 70% being singletons. CTLA-4 blockade using ipilimumab, together with focal radiation, was received by patients with chemo-refractory metastatic non-small-cell lung cancer. Regarding the study as a whole: Early blood T cell clone dynamics, with interferon-beta, were reported to best predict response. Tumor-origin TCR clones grew in blood after radiotherapy plus ipilimumab.

The V gene is TRBV29-1, the J gene TRBJ2-1; no reliable D call. The sample in question was peripheral blood, obtained from a patient treated with radiotherapy plus ipilimumab. The clonotype was recovered from a human donor with non-small cell lung cancer that progressed on radiotherapy plus ipilimumab. Written as DNA, the CDR3 is TGCAGCGTTGGTGGGAATGAGCAGTTCTTC. Its translation is CSVGGNEQFF.